The TCR beta chain under discussion was sequenced for a study of regulatory T cells in long-lasting Graves disease (dated by TCRdb to 2020 to 2023). In terms of the full investigation: Antithyroid drugs had been taken for less than 3 months by newly diagnosed Graves' disease patients. A total of 33 samples underwent TCR sequencing, from some 13 patients with persistent Graves' disease and 20 or so patients with newly diagnosed Graves' disease. Peripheral blood TCR sequencing and RNA sequencing compared persistent Graves' disease patients with newly diagnosed Graves' disease patients. The study was conducted in China and was registered as a clinical trial.

Preparation of the library involved multiplex PCR. Sequencing took place on an Illumina HiSeq 4000. CDR3 regions were amplified by Arm-PCR with iRepertoire HTBI primers to construct TCR beta libraries. Before sequencing, the PCR products went through gel purification. Concerning the study's data processing: Across samples, 55 to 80 TRBV and over 11 TRBJ segments were identified and used for gene usage analysis of CDR3 amino acid clonotypes. COPE and FqMerger were used to merge the filtered high-quality paired reads into contigs. Contigs were aligned with BLAST to IMGT TRBV, TRBD and TRBJ reference genes, and CDR3 was defined per IMGT. Any clonotype with a frequency above 0.1% was classified as a highly expanded clone. Shannon entropy was used to measure repertoire diversity, and the Gini coefficient was used to measure V-J evenness. A clonotype found in more than one individual was treated as public. The public sequencing data were trimmed at Q25 with fastp and processed into clonotypes with MiXCR by TCRdb, which kept only in-frame beta chains. Rows are combined by CDR3 protein, so each entry shows the most common genes and DNA. None of the V and J calls come from the authors' own analysis; TCRdb made them. The sample yields more than 400,000 distinct CDR3 sequences; 15% to 20% were counted once. In total, the top ten clones hold more than 9% of the sample.

For CDR1 and CDR2, the germline V gene lists KGHDR and SFDVKD. Reading from cysteine to phenylalanine, the CDR3 counts 16 amino acids. Only CDR3 DNA is held: 48 bases, read in frame from base 1. Trimming at the junction amounts to 2 bases on V and 3 bases on J, and the germline ends lie 13 bases apart. Study-level results and caveats: Sequencing and analysis were restricted to the TCR beta chain. Persistent Graves' disease patients showed lower TCR Shannon entropy and fewer highly expanded clones than newly diagnosed patients, suggesting clonal expansion. The small sample size was acknowledged by the authors as a limitation that may reduce accuracy. More public clonotypes were shared among persistent patients (roughly 2,700) than among newly diagnosed patients (under 1,000). Persistent disease showed preferential use of TRBV28, TRBJ1-2 and TRBJ2-5, whereas newly diagnosed disease favored TRBV20-1 and TRBJ2-1. Because the primary lesion, thyroid tissue, could not be accessed, the study looked at peripheral blood alone.

Reading the label with the study, this specimen's time point is: newly diagnosed GD, antithyroid drugs for less than 3 months. RNA was extracted from PBMCs in TRIzol for both TCR sequencing and RNA sequencing. The diagnosis of Graves' disease followed American Thyroid Association guidelines. Patients for the study were recruited at an endocrinology department in Xi'an, China. Each patient gave around 9.2 milliliters of peripheral blood, collected in an EDTA anticoagulant tube. Ficoll Paque Plus density gradient separation was used to isolate PBMCs, and no additional T cell sorting was done. An Agilent 2100 Bioanalyzer and agarose gel were used to check RNA quality, and a NanoDrop 2000 was used to measure RNA concentration. This clonotype was observed many times. The antigen it recognizes is unknown. No much larger clone is present one base from it, and per-base qualities are unavailable. These data are also associated with another study on T cells in Graves' hyperthyroidism and ophthalmopathy. The second paper states: Graves' hyperthyroidism was defined as stable when no progression to ophthalmopathy occurred over 18 months of follow-up. Hyperthyroidism patients were newly diagnosed, had a disease duration of under 2 months, and were aged 18 to 65 years. Patients with uncontrolled infections, other autoimmune diseases, pregnancy or lactation were excluded. Diagnoses were established on the basis of clinical symptoms, serum thyroxine and TRAb, thyroid ultrasound, and orbital computed tomography. The first round of RT-PCR for the TCR CDR3 was performed with the HTBI primer set and the Qiagen OneStep RT-PCR kit. Most expanded thyroid clonotypes (frequency above 0.001) were also found in blood, which suggests that blood repertoires may mirror thyroid immune responses. Ophthalmopathy was separated from stable hyperthyroidism by a 13 V-J signature model, with about 88% sensitivity and approximately 81% specificity obtained in cross-validation and 80%/75% obtained in testing. During validation, the model predicted progression to ophthalmopathy a median of around six months ahead of onset, with approximately 71% sensitivity and roughly 72% specificity. To identify TCR V-J signatures that set the groups apart, the researchers used a discovery cohort of 90 to 100 patients, made up of 40 to 45 with Graves' ophthalmopathy and 55 to 65 with stable Graves' hyperthyroidism. Prospective prediction of ophthalmopathy was tested in an independent validation cohort consisting of fewer than 20 hyperthyroidism patients and some 15 patients who later progressed to ophthalmopathy. The 90 or so discovery patients were randomly split 7:3 into training and test sets. In addition, the study compared T-cell repertoires in thyroid tissue and in blood from roughly 6 Graves' hyperthyroidism patients. Following sampling, methimazole starting at 30 mg daily was given to hyperthyroidism patients, and high-dose intravenous methylprednisolone was given to ophthalmopathy patients. A second multiplex PCR round built the libraries, followed by size selection and purification. The libraries were sequenced on an Illumina HiSeq2000 using paired-end 100 bp reads. SOAPnuke was used to process the raw data, removing reads that contained adapters or uncalled bases, had a mean Phred below 15, or lacked an exact match to the constant primer or identifier. High-quality paired reads were merged using COPE v1.2.5, and each unique nucleotide sequence was defined as a clonotype. Clonotypes were aligned to IMGT TRBV, TRBD and TRBJ reference segments using MiTCR v1.1. Only V-J combinations with frequency above 0.0001, covering roughly 99% of repertoires, were analysed. A TCS score was defined as the ratio between F50 (clonal expansion) and ExV (chaos), using BLOSUM62-based TCRdist between CDR3 peptides within each V-J. Welch's t-statistics and random forest reduced 450 to 600 V-J features to 13, which were used in a naive Bayes classifier (R e1071). Sample size was not statistically predetermined, and investigators were not blinded to group allocation. TCR Vbeta CDR3 sequencing of 135 peripheral blood samples (43 ophthalmopathy, approximately 80 hyperthyroidism and roughly 17 progressor patients) is reported in the paper.

The source was peripheral blood mononuclear cells (PBMCs), collected at new diagnosis, from a patient treated with antithyroid drugs. This sequence was found in a man aged 35-49 years with Graves disease. Donor details come from another sample of the same person, matched by shared clones. The rearranged segments are TRBV24-1 and TRBJ2-1; possibly the D gene is TRBD1, per 5 matching bases. The CDR3 has the sequence CATSDYSGSLYNEQFF. The DNA sequence is TGTGCCACCAGTGATTACTCAGGGTCCCTCTACAATGAGCAGTTCTTC.